Presented here are 12 T cell receptor beta chains from one specimen sequenced in a study of beta chain features in type 1 diabetes. The entirety of the isolated RNA underwent reverse transcription, so expressed TCRB transcripts were sequenced. The protocol was immunoSEQ multiplex PCR, while the TCRdb copy is restricted to in-frame clones and leaves out a portion. The sample has roughly 300,000 clones; around 7.6% are singletons. The specimen was central memory CD4+ T cells from blood. Every receptor here comes from a woman between 18 and 30 years old in good health.

This clone was seen at least ten times. The chain joins TRBV9 to TRBJ2-1; 9 positions agree with TRBD2. V was clipped by 7 bases and J by 0 bases; unmatched bases: 11. Germline loops: CDR1 SGDLS, CDR2 YYNGEE. The CDR3 runs to 17 residues. This CDR3 reads CASPDRREGASYNEQFF. The CDR3 DNA sequence: TGTGCCAGCCCGGACCGGCGGGAGGGGGCCTCCTACAATGAGCAGTTCTTC.

This clone has only a few counts. The chain has TRBV6-5 and TRBJ1-2; 7 bases line up with TRBD1. V lost 5 bases and J lost 2; bases outside the gene matches: 5. Germline CDR1 reads MNHEY; CDR2 reads SVGAGI. This CDR3 spans 14 amino acids. The CDR3 nucleotides read TGTGCCAGCAGTAAAGCGGGACAGAACTATGGCTACACCTTC. It translates to CASSKAGQNYGYTF.

This clone was observed a handful of times. The chain employs TRBV28 and TRBJ1-2, with D possibly being TRBD1 (6 bases). Trimming stripped 5 bases from V and 7 bases from J, with 20 bases between. The CDR3 runs 15 residues. Germline CDR1 is MDHEN and CDR2 is SYDVKM. CDR3 in DNA: TGTGCCAGCAGTCCGCACTCAACGGACAGCCTTGGCTACACCTTC. It is translated as CASSPHSTDSLGYTF.

The table lists this clone with a few counts. The V gene is TRBV21-1, the J gene TRBJ1-4; the table names TRBD1, a call not compared with the DNA. TRBV21-1 is a pseudogene. The CDR3 covers 17 residues. CDR3 sequence: CASSRGGQGTTNEKLFF. In DNA form, the CDR3 reads TGTGCCAGCAGCCGGGGGGGACAGGGAACAACTAATGAAAAACTGTTTTTT.

V is TRBV27 and J is TRBJ2-7, with 7 nucleotides matching TRBD1. CDR1 and CDR2 from the germline V gene are MNHEY and SMNVEV (reference sequence). There are 15 residues in the CDR3. The ends lost 5 bases at V and 6 bases at J; junction bases unmatched: 13. In DNA form, the CDR3 reads TGTGCCAGCAGTCCTCCGCGACAGGGCTTTGGCGAGCAGTACTTC. Residues: CASSPPRQGFGEQYF.

In its sample, this clone was seen many times. The CDR3 sequence: CASSSFWGISYNEQFF. The CDR3 DNA is TGTGCCAGCAGCTCGTTTTGGGGAATCTCCTACAATGAGCAGTTCTTC. This chain joins TRBV7-8 and TRBJ2-1; D not resolved. This CDR3 is built from 16 residues. Germline CDR1 is SGHVS and CDR2 is FQNEAQ. With 4 bases removed from V and 0 bases from J, the gap between germline ends came to 13 bases.

This clone was found a few times. The chain links TRBV2 to TRBJ2-5; 10 bases agree with TRBD1. The J call may be mistaken, given a closer DNA end match to TRBJ2-7. The CDR3 totals 17 residues. Germline V gene data show CDR1 as SNHLY and CDR2 as FYNNEI. This CDR3 is CASSRPRDGQGGYEQYF. CDR3 sequence (DNA): TGTGCCAGCAGTCGTCCTCGCGACGGACAGGGGGGCTACGAGCAGTACTTC.

The rearrangement links TRBV7-2 to TRBJ2-1; TRBD2 matches at 12 bases. V shed 1 base, J shed 6 bases, and the junction held 7 bases outside the gene matches. The germline V gene has CDR1 SGHTA and CDR2 FQGNSA. The length of the CDR3 is 17 residues. Here the CDR3 reads CASSLVGLAGRANEQFF. CDR3 sequence (DNA): TGTGCCAGCAGCTTAGTGGGACTAGCGGGTCGGGCCAATGAGCAGTTCTTC.

This clone was observed a handful of times. In nucleotides, the CDR3 is TGTGCCAGCAGCTTAAAGTCGGCAGGGGGAGGGGACACTGAAGCTTTCTTT. This sequence encodes CASSLKSAGGGDTEAFF. The chain couples TRBV7-9 to TRBJ1-1; 7 nucleotides align to TRBD1. The CDR3 is made up of 17 amino acids. The germline V gene has CDR1 SEHNR and CDR2 FQNEAQ (reference sequence). V was pared by 2 bases and J by 3 bases, with 12 bases of the junction left unmatched.

This clone was counted a few times. The rearrangement uses TRBV7-2 and TRBJ2-2; D is ambiguous. The CDR3 runs 13 residues. The ends were cut back, 2 bases at V and 5 bases at J, with 6 bases in the middle. Germline CDR1 is SGHTA and CDR2 is FQGNSA. The CDR3 is CASSLSYTGELFF. The CDR3 coding sequence is TGTGCCAGCAGCTTATCGTATACCGGGGAGCTGTTTTTT. Variable domain in full (rest from reference TRBV7-2 and TRBJ2-2): GAGVSQSPSNKVTEKGKDVELRCDPISGHTALYWYRQSLGQGLEFLIYFQGNSAPDKSGLPSDRFSAERTGGSVSTLTIQRTQQEDSAVYLCASSLSYTGELFFGEGSRLTVL.

In this sample, this clone turned up a few times. The CDR3 DNA reads as TGTGCCAGCAGCAAAGTGGGCCCGTCCGGGACCCAGTACTTC. Its translation: CASSKVGPSGTQYF. This chain connects TRBV21-1 to TRBJ2-5; no check of the table's D call, TRBD1, against the DNA was made. TRBV21-1 is designated a pseudogene. The CDR3 sequence is 14 residues long.

This clone appeared a few times. Being one base from a much bigger clone, this may be a read error. CDR3 nucleotide sequence: TGTGCCATCGGCAAGGGACAGGGGGGCGATGAGCAGTTCTTC. Translating gives CAIGKGQGGDEQFF. The chain recombines TRBV10-3 with TRBJ2-1; 11 positions match TRBD1. The CDR3 is 14 amino acids. V dropped 8 bases and J dropped 8; count of bases not matched to a gene: 8. Germline CDR1 ENHRY, CDR2 SYGVKD.